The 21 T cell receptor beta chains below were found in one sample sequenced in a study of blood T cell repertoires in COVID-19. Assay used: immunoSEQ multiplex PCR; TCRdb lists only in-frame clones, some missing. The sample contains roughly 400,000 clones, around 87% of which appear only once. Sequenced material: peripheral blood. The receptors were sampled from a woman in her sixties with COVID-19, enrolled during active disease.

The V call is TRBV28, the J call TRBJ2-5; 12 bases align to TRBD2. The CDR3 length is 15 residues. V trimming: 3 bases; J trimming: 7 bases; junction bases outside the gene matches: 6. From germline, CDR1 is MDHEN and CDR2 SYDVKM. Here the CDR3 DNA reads TGTGCCAGCAGTTTGACTAGCGGGGGAGGCAGGACCCAGTACTTC. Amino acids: CASSLTSGGGRTQYF. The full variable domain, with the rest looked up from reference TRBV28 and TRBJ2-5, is DVKVTQSSRYLVKRTGEKVFLECVQDMDHENMFWYRQDPGLGLRLIYFSYDVKMKEKGDIPEGYSVSREKKERFSLILESASTNQTSMYLCASSLTSGGGRTQYFGPGTRLLVL.

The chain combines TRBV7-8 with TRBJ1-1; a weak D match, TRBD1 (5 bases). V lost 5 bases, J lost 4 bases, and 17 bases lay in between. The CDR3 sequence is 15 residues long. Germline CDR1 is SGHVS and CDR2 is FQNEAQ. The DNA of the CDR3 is TGTGCCAGCAGCCCTCCCCGGGCGGGGGGCACTGAAGCTTTCTTT. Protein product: CASSPPRAGGTEAFF.

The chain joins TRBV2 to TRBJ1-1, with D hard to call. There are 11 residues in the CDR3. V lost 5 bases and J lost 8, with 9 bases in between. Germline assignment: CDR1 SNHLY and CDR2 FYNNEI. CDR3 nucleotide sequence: TGTGCCAGCAGTCCCCGGTCAGAAGCTTTCTTT. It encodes CASSPRSEAFF. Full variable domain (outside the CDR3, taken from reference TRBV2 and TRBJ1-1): EPEVTQTPSHQVTQMGQEVILRCVPISNHLYFYWYRQILGQKVEFLVSFYNNEISEKSEIFDDQFSVERPDGSNFTLKIRSTKLEDSAMYFCASSPRSEAFFGQGTRLTVV.

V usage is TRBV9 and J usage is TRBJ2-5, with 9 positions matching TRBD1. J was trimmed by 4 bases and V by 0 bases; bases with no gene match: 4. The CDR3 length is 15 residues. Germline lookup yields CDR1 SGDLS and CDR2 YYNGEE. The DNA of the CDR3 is TGTGCCAGCAGCGTAGACGGGACAGGGCCAGAGACCCAGTACTTC. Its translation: CASSVDGTGPETQYF. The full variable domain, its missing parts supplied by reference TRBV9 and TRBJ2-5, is DSGVTQTPKHLITATGQRVTLRCSPRSGDLSVYWYQQSLDQGLQFLIQYYNGEERAKGNILERFSAQQFPDLHSELNLSSLELGDSALYFCASSVDGTGPETQYFGPGTRLLVL.

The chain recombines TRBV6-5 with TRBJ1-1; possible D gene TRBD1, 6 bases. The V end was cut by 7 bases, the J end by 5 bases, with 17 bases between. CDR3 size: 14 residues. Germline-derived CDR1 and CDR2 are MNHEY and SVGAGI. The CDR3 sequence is CASTRQGGSTEAFF. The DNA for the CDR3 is TGTGCCAGCACCCGTCAAGGGGGTTCGACTGAAGCTTTCTTT.

The CDR3 spells CASSLAGETNYGYTF. The DNA of the CDR3 is TGTGCCAGCAGCTTGGCAGGGGAAACTAACTATGGCTACACCTTC. This chain joins TRBV7-2 and TRBJ1-2; D might be TRBD1 (6 bases). V gave up 3 bases and J gave up 0 bases, with 11 bases separating them. Germline V gene lookup returns CDR1 SGHTA and CDR2 FQGNSA. CDR3 length: 15 amino acids.

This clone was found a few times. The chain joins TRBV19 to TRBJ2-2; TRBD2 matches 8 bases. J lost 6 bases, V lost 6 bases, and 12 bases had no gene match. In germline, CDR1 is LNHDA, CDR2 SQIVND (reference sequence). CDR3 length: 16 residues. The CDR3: CASRLHVAGRSGELFF. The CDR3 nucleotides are TGTGCCAGTAGGCTCCATGTAGCGGGGAGGTCCGGGGAGCTGTTTTTT.

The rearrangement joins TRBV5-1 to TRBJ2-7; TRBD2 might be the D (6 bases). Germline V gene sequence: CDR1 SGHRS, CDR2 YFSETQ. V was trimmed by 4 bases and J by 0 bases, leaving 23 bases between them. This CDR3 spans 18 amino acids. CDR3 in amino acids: CASSPHLGTGVTSYEQYF. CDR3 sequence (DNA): TGCGCCAGCAGCCCGCACCTGGGGACGGGGGTCACCTCCTACGAGCAGTACTTC.

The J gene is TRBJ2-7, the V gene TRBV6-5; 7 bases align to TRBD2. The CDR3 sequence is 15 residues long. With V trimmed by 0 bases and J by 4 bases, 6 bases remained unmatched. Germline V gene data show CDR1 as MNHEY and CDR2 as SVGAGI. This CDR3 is CASSYSTIGGYEQYF. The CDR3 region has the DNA TGTGCCAGCAGTTACTCGACGATCGGGGGGTACGAGCAGTACTTC.

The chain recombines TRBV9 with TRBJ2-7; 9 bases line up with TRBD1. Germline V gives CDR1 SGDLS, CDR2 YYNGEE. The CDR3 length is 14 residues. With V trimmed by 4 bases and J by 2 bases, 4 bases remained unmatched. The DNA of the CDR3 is TGTGCCAGCAGCCTCGGACAGGGGACCTACGAGCAGTACTTC. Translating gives CASSLGQGTYEQYF.

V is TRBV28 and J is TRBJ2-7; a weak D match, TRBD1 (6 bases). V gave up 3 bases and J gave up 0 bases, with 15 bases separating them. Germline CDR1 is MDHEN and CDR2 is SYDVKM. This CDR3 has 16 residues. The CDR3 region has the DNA TGTGCCAGCAGTTTTGGGGGCGGTGGGATCTCCTACGAGCAGTACTTC. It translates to CASSFGGGGISYEQYF.

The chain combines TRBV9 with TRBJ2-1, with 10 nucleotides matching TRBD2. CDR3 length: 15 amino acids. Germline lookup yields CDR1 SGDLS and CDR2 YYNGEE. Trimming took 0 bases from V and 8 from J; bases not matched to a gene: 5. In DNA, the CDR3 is TGTGCCAGCAGCGTAGAACTAGCGGGGCTTGATGAGCAGTTCTTC. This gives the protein CASSVELAGLDEQFF.

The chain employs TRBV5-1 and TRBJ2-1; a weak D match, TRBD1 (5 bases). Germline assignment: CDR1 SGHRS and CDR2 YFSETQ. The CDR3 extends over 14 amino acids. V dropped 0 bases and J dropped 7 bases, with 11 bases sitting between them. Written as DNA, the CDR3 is TGCGCCAGCAGCTTGGGGGGCCTCGGAAATGAGCAGTTCTTC. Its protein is CASSLGGLGNEQFF.

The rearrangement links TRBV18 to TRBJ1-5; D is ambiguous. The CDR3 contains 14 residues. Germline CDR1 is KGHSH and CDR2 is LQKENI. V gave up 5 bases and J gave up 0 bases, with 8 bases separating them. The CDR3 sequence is CASSNTDSNQPQHF. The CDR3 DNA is TGTGCCAGCTCAAACACCGATAGCAATCAGCCCCAGCATTTT. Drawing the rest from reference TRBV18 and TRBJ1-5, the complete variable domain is NAGVMQNPRHLVRRRGQEARLRCSPMKGHSHVYWYRQLPEEGLKFMVYLQKENIIDESGMPKERFSAEFPKEGPSILRIQQVVRGDSAAYFCASSNTDSNQPQHFGDGTRLSIL.

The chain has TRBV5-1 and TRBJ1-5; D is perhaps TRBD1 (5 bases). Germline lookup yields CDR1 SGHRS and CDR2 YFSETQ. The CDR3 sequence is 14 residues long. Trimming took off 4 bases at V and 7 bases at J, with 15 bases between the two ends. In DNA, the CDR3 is TGCGCCAGCAGCCTGGGGACTGGCACCCAGCCCCAGCATTTT. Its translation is CASSLGTGTQPQHF.

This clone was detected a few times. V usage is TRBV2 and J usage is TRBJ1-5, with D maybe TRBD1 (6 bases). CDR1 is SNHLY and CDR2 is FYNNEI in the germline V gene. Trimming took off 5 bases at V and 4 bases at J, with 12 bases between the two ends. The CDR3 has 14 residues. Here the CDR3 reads CASSRTDPNQPQHF. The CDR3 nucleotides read TGTGCCAGCAGTCGGACAGACCCTAATCAGCCCCAGCATTTT.

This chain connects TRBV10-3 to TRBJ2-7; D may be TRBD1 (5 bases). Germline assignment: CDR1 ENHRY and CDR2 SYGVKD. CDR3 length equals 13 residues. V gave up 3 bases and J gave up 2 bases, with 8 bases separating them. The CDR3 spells CAISETGTYEQYF. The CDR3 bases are TGTGCCATCAGTGAAACAGGCACCTACGAGCAGTACTTC.

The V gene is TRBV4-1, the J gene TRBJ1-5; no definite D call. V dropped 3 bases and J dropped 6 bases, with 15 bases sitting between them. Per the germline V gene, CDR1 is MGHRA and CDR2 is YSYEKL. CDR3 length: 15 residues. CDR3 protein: CASSHFPPAGQPQHF. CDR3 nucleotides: TGCGCCAGCAGCCATTTTCCTCCGGCGGGTCAGCCCCAGCATTTT.

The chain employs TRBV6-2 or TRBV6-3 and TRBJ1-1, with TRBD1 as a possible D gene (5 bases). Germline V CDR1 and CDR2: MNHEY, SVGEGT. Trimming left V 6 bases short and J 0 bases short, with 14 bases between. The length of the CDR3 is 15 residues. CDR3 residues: CASSYYGGMNTEAFF. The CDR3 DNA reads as TGTGCCAGCAGCTATTACGGGGGAATGAACACTGAAGCTTTCTTT.

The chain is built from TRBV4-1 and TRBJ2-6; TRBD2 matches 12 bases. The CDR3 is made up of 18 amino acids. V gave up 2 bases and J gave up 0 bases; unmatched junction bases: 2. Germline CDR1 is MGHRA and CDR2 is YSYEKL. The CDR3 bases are TGCGCCAGCAGCCAACCGGGACTAGCGGGCTCTGGGGCCAACGTCCTGACTTTC. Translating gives CASSQPGLAGSGANVLTF.

The CDR3 loop is CASSSLVGGHNEQFF. CDR3 sequence (DNA): TGTGCCAGCAGTTCCCTTGTGGGGGGACACAATGAGCAGTTCTTC. V usage is TRBV28 and J usage is TRBJ2-1; tentative D call: TRBD2 (6 bases). V lost 4 bases, J lost 5 bases, and 15 bases lay in between. Germline V gives CDR1 MDHEN, CDR2 SYDVKM. This CDR3 spans 15 amino acids.